Shown below are 8 T cell receptor beta chains from a single sample sequenced in a study of T-cell reconstitution after alpha-beta-depleted transplantation in children. Overall study findings and caveats: At one year after transplant, newly produced T cells mostly accounted for T-cell counts and diversity.

Molecular barcoding with unique molecular identifiers was used for the TCRbeta library. TCRdb fed the PCR reads into MiXCR, producing one record per CDR3 protein. The sample yields some 300,000 distinct CDR3 sequences, over 7.5% seen once. Their antigens are not known. Material: peripheral blood, obtained 360 days after TCRalphabeta/CD19-depleted stem cell transplant. Source of these receptors: a female patient between 2 and 15 years old who had a stem cell transplant for Fanconi anemia, so the T cells may come from the graft donor.

At least ten counts were recorded for this clonotype. The chain has TRBV4-2 and TRBJ2-5; possibly TRBD1 or TRBD2 for D (6 bases each). The CDR3 consists of 15 residues. V lost 0 bases and J lost 5, with 13 bases in between. The germline gives CDR1 LGHNA, CDR2 YNFKEQ. The CDR3 sequence is CASSQDAGGKETQYF. The DNA of the CDR3 is TGTGCCAGCAGCCAAGATGCCGGGGGCAAGGAGACCCAGTACTTC.

This clonotype came up many times. The genes are TRBV28 and TRBJ2-7; D ambiguous. Germline V gives CDR1 MDHEN, CDR2 SYDVKM. Deletions cut 6 bases from V and 3 bases from J, with 18 bases between. CDR3 length: 15 residues. CDR3 in DNA: TGTGCCAGCAGCCGCCGGGTGGGTTCTATCTACGAGCAGTACTTC. It codes for CASSRRVGSIYEQYF. The whole variable domain, remainder taken from reference TRBV28 and TRBJ2-7, is DVKVTQSSRYLVKRTGEKVFLECVQDMDHENMFWYRQDPGLGLRLIYFSYDVKMKEKGDIPEGYSVSREKKERFSLILESASTNQTSMYLCASSRRVGSIYEQYFGPGTRLTVT.

The V call is TRBV20-1, the J call TRBJ2-3; no firm D call. Deletions cut 2 bases from V and 1 base from J, with 13 bases between. Looked up from germline, CDR1 is DFQATT and CDR2 is SNEGSKA (reference sequence). The CDR3 runs to 15 residues. The CDR3: CSARPRNLGTDTQYF. In DNA form, the CDR3 reads TGCAGTGCTAGACCGAGGAACTTAGGCACAGATACGCAGTATTTT.

This clonotype was observed a few times. CDR3 DNA: TGTGCCAGCAGCCGTTCGAACACCGGGGAGCTGTTTTTT. It encodes CASSRSNTGELFF. V gene TRBV7-3 combines with J gene TRBJ2-2; D gene uncertain. In germline, CDR1 is SGHTA, CDR2 FQGTGA. The CDR3 runs to 13 residues. V was cut by 5 bases and J by 0 bases, with 4 bases left in between.

J is TRBJ2-1 and V is TRBV5-5; D gene unclear. Germline V CDR1 and CDR2: SGHKS, YYEKEE (reference sequence). CDR3 length: 16 amino acids. Trimming removed 0 bases at V and 0 bases at J, with 10 bases between. CDR3 protein: CASSLVGIDSYNEQFF. The CDR3 DNA reads as TGTGCCAGCAGCTTGGTGGGGATCGACTCCTACAATGAGCAGTTCTTC. Combining the CDR3 with reference TRBV5-5 and TRBJ2-1 gives the whole variable domain DAGVTQSPTHLIKTRGQQVTLRCSPISGHKSVSWYQQVLGQGPQFIFQYYEKEERGRGNFPDRFSARQFPNYSSELNVNALLLGDSALYLCASSLVGIDSYNEQFFGPGTRLTVL.

The chain employs TRBV20-1 and TRBJ1-2, with D unclear. CDR1 is DFQATT, CDR2 SNEGSKA, per germline (reference sequence). CDR3 length: 12 residues. Trimming stripped 3 bases from V and 4 bases from J, with 9 bases between. Here the CDR3 DNA reads TGCAGTGCTAGTTCTGGTCTCTATGGCTACACCTTC. Its translation is CSASSGLYGYTF.

This clonotype was found many times. This chain uses TRBV15 with TRBJ2-5, with D unresolved. Germline V gene data show CDR1 as LNHNV and CDR2 as YYDKDF (reference sequence). The length of the CDR3 is 17 residues. V dropped 0 bases and J dropped 4 bases, with 18 bases sitting between them. The CDR3 DNA is TGTGCCACCAGCAGAGATCCCCCAGATTTGGGCCCAGAGACCCAGTACTTC. As protein: CATSRDPPDLGPETQYF.

This chain uses TRBV27 with TRBJ2-7, with D possibly matching TRBD2 (6 bases). This CDR3 comprises 16 residues. V gave up 7 bases and J gave up 0 bases, with 19 bases separating them. Germline V gene data show CDR1 as MNHEY and CDR2 as SMNVEV (reference sequence). The DNA of the CDR3 is TGTGCCAGCACCTCCTTGGGGGGTAGGAGCTCCTACGAGCAGTACTTC. It codes for CASTSLGGRSSYEQYF.